These 31 T cell receptor beta chains came from one sample sequenced in a study of CXCR3-negative and CXCR3-positive naive CD8 T cells. The libraries of TRB cDNA were constructed through 5' RACE using UMI labels. TCRdb reanalyzed the 5' RACE reads, giving one entry per CDR3 protein sequence and no DNA. The data show 92,000 or so distinct CDR3 sequences, and the top ten clones hold about 1%. Sequenced input: naive CXCR3- CD8+ T cells from blood. Documented subset: CD45RO-CCR7+CD27+CD95- naive CD8+ T cells lacking CXCR3 (TNR3-). These receptors were obtained from a human donor in good health. Some clones in this sample may be carry-over from other donors' samples.

This chain joins TRBV20-1 and TRBJ2-3. This CDR3 has 15 amino acids. Germline assignment: CDR1 DFQATT and CDR2 SNEGSKA (reference sequence). CDR3 in amino acids: CSARDRGTSTDTQYF.

The V gene is TRBV23-1, the J gene TRBJ1-6. TRBV23-1 is an ORF; its function is uncertain. The CDR3 consists of 12 residues. CDR3 region: CASSRRTSPLHF.

CDR3 loop: CSVEGSPWEGPYEQYF. The chain links TRBV29-1 to TRBJ2-7. This CDR3 has 16 amino acids. Germline V gene data show CDR1 as SQVTM and CDR2 as ANQGSEA.

This chain uses TRBV7-3 with TRBJ2-1; there is no DNA to check the TCRdb D call of TRBD1. Per the germline V gene, CDR1 is SGHTA and CDR2 is FQGTGA. The CDR3 is 13 residues long. CDR3: CASSLNSGQEQFF. Filled out from reference TRBV7-3 and TRBJ2-1, the complete variable domain reads GAGVSQTPSNKVTEKGKYVELRCDPISGHTALYWYRQSLGQGPEFLIYFQGTGAADDSGLPNDRFFAVRPEGSVSTLKIQRTERGDSAVYLCASSLNSGQEQFFGPGTRLTVL.

The chain has TRBV4-3 and TRBJ1-5; TCRdb proposes TRBD1, but this gene call is untestable without DNA. The germline V gene has CDR1 LGHNA and CDR2 YSLEER. This CDR3 contains 18 residues. The CDR3 spells CASSQDLSGQGDNQPQHF.

This sequence joins TRBV29-1 and TRBJ2-1; TCRdb reports TRBD1, a call that lacks DNA to check it against. CDR3 length: 16 amino acids. CDR1 and CDR2 (germline): SQVTM, ANQGSEA. The CDR3 sequence: CSVEGRGQGQRNEQFF.

V and J are TRBV19 and TRBJ2-1; the D gene TCRdb calls, TRBD2, cannot be checked with no DNA. The V gene's germline CDR1 is LNHDA and CDR2 SQIVND (reference sequence). The CDR3 sequence is 12 residues long. The CDR3 reads CASRLGYNEQFF.

The chain links TRBV28 to TRBJ2-3. CDR1 and CDR2 from the germline V gene are MDHEN and SYDVKM. CDR3 size: 16 residues. CDR3 amino acids: CASSLEVREAGDTQYF.

The chain employs TRBV4-3 and TRBJ1-2; TCRdb indicates TRBD1, and absent DNA this call remains unverified. The CDR3 totals 15 residues. From germline, CDR1 is LGHNA and CDR2 YSLEER. CDR3 in amino acids: CASSQDSGVYYGYTF.

The chain carries TRBV29-1 and TRBJ2-7; TCRdb's D call of TRBD1 is untestable without DNA. CDR1 is SQVTM and CDR2 is ANQGSEA in the germline V gene. This CDR3 contains 14 residues. The CDR3 reads CSVMGQASNYEQYF.

V usage is TRBV6-2 or TRBV6-3 and J usage is TRBJ2-1; without DNA, the TCRdb call of TRBD1 cannot be checked. The CDR3 totals 14 residues. Germline loops: CDR1 MNHEY, CDR2 SVGEGT. The CDR3 sequence: CASGKTGDYNEQFF.

The chain couples TRBV6-5 to TRBJ2-1; TCRdb's assignment of TRBD2 cannot be checked, as there is no DNA. The CDR3 is made up of 15 amino acids. Germline V gene data show CDR1 as MNHEY and CDR2 as SVGAGI. The CDR3 here is CASSAGTSGYNEQFF.

The CDR3 sequence: CASNYAGTDLTSTDTQYF. The chain couples TRBV7-2 to TRBJ2-3; TCRdb indicates TRBD1, and absent DNA this call remains unverified. This CDR3 has 18 amino acids. CDR1 and CDR2 from the germline V gene are SGHTA and FQGNSA.

This rearrangement joins TRBV11-3 to TRBJ2-7. This CDR3 spans 12 amino acids. Germline V gene lookup returns CDR1 SGHNT and CDR2 YENEEA. This CDR3 reads CAGTNRIYEQYF.

J is TRBJ2-1 and V is TRBV5-1. The CDR3 consists of 13 residues. CDR1 SGHRS and CDR2 YFSETQ come from the germline V gene. This chain's CDR3 is CASRGSSYNEQFF.

The CDR3 reads CSVEPTGHPDNEQFF. The rearrangement joins TRBV29-1 to TRBJ2-1; as DNA is missing, the TRBD2 call by TCRdb cannot be tested. Germline assignment: CDR1 SQVTM and CDR2 ANQGSEA. The CDR3 is 15 amino acids.

This rearrangement joins TRBV7-9 to TRBJ2-7; the TCRdb call, TRBD1, lacks DNA for checking. This CDR3 has 15 amino acids. Germline V gene sequence: CDR1 SEHNR, CDR2 FQNEAQ (reference sequence). The CDR3 region is CASSRGTESSYEQYF.

This chain joins TRBV27 and TRBJ2-7; TCRdb proposes TRBD1, but this gene call is untestable without DNA. The CDR3 covers 17 residues. Germline lookup yields CDR1 MNHEY and CDR2 SMNVEV (reference sequence). CDR3 amino acids: CASSLSGGTGLYYEQYF.

The rearrangement links TRBV5-1 to TRBJ2-7; absent DNA, TCRdb's TRBD1 call cannot be checked. The CDR3 extends over 13 amino acids. Germline lookup yields CDR1 SGHRS and CDR2 YFSETQ. CDR3 region: CASAGTDNYEQYF.

The V call is TRBV19, the J call TRBJ1-1. Germline V lookup: CDR1 LNHDA, CDR2 SQIVND (reference sequence). The CDR3 runs to 13 residues. CDR3 in amino acids: CASREEGSAEAFF. Looking up the rest from reference TRBV19 and TRBJ1-1 gives the full variable domain: DGGITQSPKYLFRKEGQNVTLSCEQNLNHDAMYWYRQDPGQGLRLIYYSQIVNDFQKGDIAEGYSVSREKKESFPLTVTSAQKNPTAFYLCASREEGSAEAFFGQGTRLTVV.

The rearrangement links TRBV7-9 to TRBJ1-2; TCRdb designates TRBD1, a call that cannot be tested without DNA. The V gene's germline CDR1 is SEHNR and CDR2 FQNEAQ (reference sequence). The CDR3 extends over 13 amino acids. The CDR3 protein is CASSLGQMMGYTF.

The genes are TRBV6-6 and TRBJ1-1; no DNA is available, so the TRBD1 call from TCRdb remains unchecked. CDR1 is MNHNY and CDR2 is SVGAGI in the germline V gene (reference sequence). The CDR3 is 16 residues long. The CDR3 loop reads CASSYLGKGLGTEAFF.

The chain carries TRBV29-1 and TRBJ2-5; the TCRdb call, TRBD1, lacks DNA for checking. The CDR3 covers 15 residues. The germline V gene has CDR1 SQVTM and CDR2 ANQGSEA. The CDR3 protein is CSVVGMGFREETQYF.

This chain connects TRBV7-6 to TRBJ2-2; TCRdb indicates TRBD1, and absent DNA this call remains unverified. Germline loops: CDR1 SGHVS, CDR2 FNYEAQ. This CDR3 is built from 15 residues. The CDR3 reads CASSYSGGASGELFF.

The chain joins TRBV28 to TRBJ1-1. From germline, CDR1 is MDHEN and CDR2 SYDVKM. The CDR3 totals 13 residues. The CDR3 loop reads CASRATVNTEAFF.

The chain has TRBV29-1 and TRBJ2-1; the D gene TCRdb calls, TRBD2, cannot be checked with no DNA. The germline CDR1 and CDR2 sequences are SQVTM and ANQGSEA. This CDR3 is built from 16 residues. The CDR3 sequence: CSVDRLAGNSYNEQFF.

The gene calls are TRBV4-2 and TRBJ2-7; absent DNA, TCRdb's TRBD1 call cannot be checked. Per the germline V gene, CDR1 is LGHNA and CDR2 is YNFKEQ. The CDR3 runs 15 residues. The CDR3 protein is CASAPTGDRAHEQYF.

The chain is built from TRBV11-2 and TRBJ2-7; TCRdb selects TRBD2, and the lack of DNA leaves this call unchecked. The CDR3 totals 15 residues. From germline, CDR1 is SGHAT and CDR2 FQNNGV. CDR3 sequence: CASSLSQSPAYEQYF.

The chain uses TRBV4-1 and TRBJ1-2. This CDR3 comprises 14 residues. Germline values: CDR1 MGHRA, CDR2 YSYEKL. CDR3 loop: CASSPLGLNYGYTF.

The chain has TRBV2 and TRBJ2-1; without DNA, the TCRdb call of TRBD1 cannot be checked. Germline-derived CDR1 and CDR2 are SNHLY and FYNNEI. The CDR3 covers 16 residues. The CDR3 sequence is CASSESWQGSYNEQFF.

The V and J genes are TRBV5-6 and TRBJ2-5; TCRdb proposes TRBD1, but this gene call is untestable without DNA. Germline assignment: CDR1 SGHDT and CDR2 YYEEEE. This CDR3 has 14 residues. The CDR3 sequence: CASSLGANQETQYF.